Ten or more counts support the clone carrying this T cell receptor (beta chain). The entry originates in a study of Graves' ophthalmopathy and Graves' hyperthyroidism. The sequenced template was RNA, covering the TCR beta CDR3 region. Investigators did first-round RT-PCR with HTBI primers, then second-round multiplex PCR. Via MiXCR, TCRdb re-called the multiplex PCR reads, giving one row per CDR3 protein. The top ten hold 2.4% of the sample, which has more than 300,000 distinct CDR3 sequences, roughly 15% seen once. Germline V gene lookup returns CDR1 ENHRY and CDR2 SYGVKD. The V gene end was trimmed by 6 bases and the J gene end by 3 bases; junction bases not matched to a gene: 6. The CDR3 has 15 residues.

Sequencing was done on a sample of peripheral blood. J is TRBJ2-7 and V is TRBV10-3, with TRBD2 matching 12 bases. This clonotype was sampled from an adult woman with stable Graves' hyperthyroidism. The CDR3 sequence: CAISTGTSGFYEQYF. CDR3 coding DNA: TGTGCCATCAGCACCGGGACTAGCGGGTTCTACGAGCAGTACTTC.